These T cell receptor beta chains were read from a single sample in a study of T cell responses to AZD1222 COVID-19 vaccine. Using immunoSEQ multiplex PCR, the repertoire was profiled, and TCRdb retains in-frame clones only, with some absent. The sample has 150,000 or so clones, about 89% seen once. The source material was peripheral blood, sampled 28 days after the second AZD1222 dose. These receptors came from an adult who received the AZD1222 COVID-19 vaccine. The CDR3 runs from the conserved cysteine through the conserved F or W. The D gene is left open where the match is weak. A clone size is listed for some rows: how often the clone was seen (once, few, many), or a class if it is expanded.

>TRBV30|TRBJ2-1|TRBD2|.
CAWSEGLGYNEQFF
TGTGCCTGGAGTGAAGGACTAGGGTACAATGAGCAGTTCTTC
>TRBV9|TRBJ2-3|TRBD2|.
CASSVIGTSGSFPDTQYF
TGTGCCAGCAGTGTCATCGGGACTAGCGGGAGTTTCCCAGATACGCAGTATTTT
>TRBV11-3|TRBJ2-1|.|.
CASSLEEPSEQFF
TGTGCCAGCAGCTTAGAAGAGCCAAGTGAGCAGTTCTTC
>TRBV9|TRBJ2-1|TRBD1|once
CASSVGGTGGGDEQFF
TGTGCCAGCAGCGTAGGCGGGACAGGGGGTGGGGATGAGCAGTTCTTC
>TRBV4-1|TRBJ1-4|TRBD1|.
CASSQDRQGTATTNEKLFF
TGCGCCAGCAGCCAAGATCGACAGGGGACCGCGACAACTAATGAAAAACTGTTTTTT
>TRBV5-4|TRBJ2-1|.|.
CASSFSMSSYNEQFF
TGTGCCAGCAGCTTTTCAATGAGCTCCTACAATGAGCAGTTCTTC
>TRBV7-8|TRBJ1-2|.|.
CASSLTPLDGTYGYTF
TGTGCCAGCAGCTTAACCCCCCTGGACGGGACCTATGGCTACACCTTC
>TRBV19|TRBJ1-5|.|.
CASSPRTANSNQPQHF
TGTGCCAGTTCTCCTAGGACTGCAAATAGCAATCAGCCCCAGCATTTT
>TRBV4-1|TRBJ1-2|.|.
CASSQDWGGRYYGYTF
TGCGCCAGCAGCCAAGATTGGGGGGGAAGGTACTATGGCTACACCTTC
>TRBV5-4|TRBJ2-3|.|.
CASSLETGTDTQYF
TGTGCCAGCAGCTTGGAGACAGGTACAGATACGCAGTATTTT
>TRBV6-1|TRBJ2-3|TRBD2|.
CASSEDRTSEYF
TGTGCCAGCAGTGAAGATAGGACTAGCGAGTATTTT
>TRBV7-9|TRBJ2-7|.|.
CASSLEGREQYF
TGTGCCAGCAGCTTAGAGGGGCGCGAGCAGTACTTC
>TRBV6-1|TRBJ1-1|.|.
CASSEKWQGSSRGFF
TGTGCCAGCAGTGAAAAATGGCAGGGAAGTTCCCGGGGTTTCTTT
>TRBV7-7|TRBJ2-7|.|.
CAKGSGSSCYEQYF
TGTGCTAAAGGTTCGGGATCCTCATGTTACGAGCAGTACTTC
>TRBV7-9|TRBJ2-2|TRBD2|.
CASSLEGLAAGELFF
TGTGCCAGCAGCTTAGAGGGACTAGCGGCCGGGGAGCTGTTTTTT
>TRBV6-2/TRBV6-3|TRBJ2-1|TRBD1|.
CASSSYRDRTISGQFF
TGTGCCAGCAGTTCATACCGGGACAGGACTATTTCGGGGCAGTTCTTC
>TRBV7-8|TRBJ2-7|.|.
CASRARRATRRSPYEQYF
TGTGCCAGCAGGGCACGACGAGCCACTAGACGCAGCCCCTACGAGCAGTACTTC
>TRBV6-4|TRBJ2-7|.|.
CASSDSYRGEQYF
TGTGCCAGCAGTGACTCGTATAGGGGCGAGCAGTACTTC
>TRBV2|TRBJ2-7|.|.
CASSEAAHPYEQYF
TGTGCCAGCAGTGAAGCGGCCCACCCCTACGAGCAGTACTTC
>TRBV11-2|TRBJ1-1|.|many
CASSPTGEAFF
TGTGCCAGCAGCCCGACAGGTGAAGCTTTCTTT
>TRBV19|TRBJ1-6|TRBD1|.
CASSISDRDGDSPLHF
TGTGCCAGTAGTATATCGGACAGGGATGGGGATTCACCCCTCCACTTT
>TRBV6-2/TRBV6-3|TRBJ2-1|.|.
CASSYSDGLDEQFF
TGTGCCAGCAGTTACTCGGACGGGTTGGATGAGCAGTTCTTC
>TRBV11-3|TRBJ2-5|TRBD2|.
CASSPRTSGAQETQYF
TGTGCCAGCAGCCCCAGGACTAGCGGGGCTCAAGAGACCCAGTACTTC
>TRBV24-1|TRBJ1-1|.|.
CATSDLKGTEAFF
TGTGCCACCAGTGATTTGAAAGGCACTGAAGCTTTCTTT
>TRBV5-4|TRBJ2-1|.|.
CASSSGTFSYNEQFF
TGTGCCAGCAGCTCCGGGACTTTCTCCTACAATGAGCAGTTCTTC